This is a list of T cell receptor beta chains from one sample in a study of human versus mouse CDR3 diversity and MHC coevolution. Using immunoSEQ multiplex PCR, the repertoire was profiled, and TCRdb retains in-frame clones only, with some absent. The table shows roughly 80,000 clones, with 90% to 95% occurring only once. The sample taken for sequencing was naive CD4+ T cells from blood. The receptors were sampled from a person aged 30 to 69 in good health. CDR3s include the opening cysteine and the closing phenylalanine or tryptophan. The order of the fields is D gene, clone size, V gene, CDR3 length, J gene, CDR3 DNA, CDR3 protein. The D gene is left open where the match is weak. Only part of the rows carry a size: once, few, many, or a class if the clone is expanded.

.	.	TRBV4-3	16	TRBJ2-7	TGCGCCAGCAGCCAATCTAGGCAGCGCAGCTCCTACGAGCAGTACTTC	CASSQSRQRSSYEQYF
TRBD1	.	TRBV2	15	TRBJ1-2	TGTGCCAGCAGTCAACCGTGGCAGGGGGGATATGGCTACACCTTC	CASSQPWQGGYGYTF
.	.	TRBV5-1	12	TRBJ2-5	TGCGCCAGCAGCCCTCACCAAGAGACCCAGTACTTC	CASSPHQETQYF
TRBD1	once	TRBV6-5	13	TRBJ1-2	TGTGCCAGCAGTCAACAGGGGCACTATGGCTACACCTTC	CASSQQGHYGYTF
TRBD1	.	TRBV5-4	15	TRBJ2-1	TGTGCCAGCAGTAAACAGGGGCCGGTTTACAATGAGCAGTTCTTC	CASSKQGPVYNEQFF
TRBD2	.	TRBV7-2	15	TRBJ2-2	TGTGCCAGCAGCCAAGGGACTAGCGGGGCCGGGGAGCTGTTTTTT	CASSQGTSGAGELFF
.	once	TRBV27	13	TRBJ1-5	TGTGCCAGCAGCCTTGAGCGTAATCAGCCCCAGCATTTT	CASSLERNQPQHF
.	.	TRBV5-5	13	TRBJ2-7	TGTGCCAGCAGCACACGACAAGCCTACGAGCAGTACTTC	CASSTRQAYEQYF
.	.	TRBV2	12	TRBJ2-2	TGTGCCAGCAGCCTCGACATCGGGGAGCTGTTTTTT	CASSLDIGELFF
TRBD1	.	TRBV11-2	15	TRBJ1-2	TGTGCCAGCAGCCGAGCCGGGACAGGGACGAATGGCTACACCTTC	CASSRAGTGTNGYTF
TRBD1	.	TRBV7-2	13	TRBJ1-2	TGTGCCAGCAGCTCCGGACAGGGCTATGGCTACACCTTC	CASSSGQGYGYTF
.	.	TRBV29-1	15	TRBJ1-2	TGCAGCGTTGGGGAACGGGGGAGAGGTCCGTTTGGCTACACCTTC	CSVGERGRGPFGYTF
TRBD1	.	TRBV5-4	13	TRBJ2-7	TGTGCCAGCAGCTTTTCAGGGGGCTACGAGCAGTACTTC	CASSFSGGYEQYF
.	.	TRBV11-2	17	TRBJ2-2	TGTGCCAGCAGCTTAGAAAGCGGCGGGGCGAACACCGGGGAGCTGTTTTTT	CASSLESGGANTGELFF
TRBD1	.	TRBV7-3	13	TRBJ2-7	TGTGCCAGCAGCCCGGGACAGGGGTACGAGCAGTACTTC	CASSPGQGYEQYF
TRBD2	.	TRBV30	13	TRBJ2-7	TGTGCCTGGAGTTCGGGACTAGCGGGGGAGCAGTACTTC	CAWSSGLAGEQYF